Shown below are 24 T cell receptor beta chains from a single sample sequenced in a study of blood T cells in healthy people across ages. A second PCR of about 7 to 11 cycles used a sample-barcoded 5' primer and a J-beta primer mix. TCRdb processed the 5' RACE reads anew with MiXCR; each CDR3 protein has one entry. The table lists roughly 680,000 distinct CDR3 sequences, about 52% of them singletons. The source material was blood. Source of these receptors: a woman between 55 and 75 years old in good health.

In DNA form, the CDR3 reads TGTGCCAGCAGCACACCCAGTTTAAGCGGCTACACCTTC. It translates to CASSTPSLSGYTF. This chain links TRBV6-2 or TRBV6-3 with TRBJ1-2, with D hard to call. V lost 6 bases, J lost 8 bases, and 16 bases lay in between. The CDR3 spans 13 residues. The V gene's germline CDR1 is MNHEY and CDR2 SVGEGT.

This chain connects TRBV5-1 to TRBJ2-5; D gene unclear. Germline CDR1 is SGHRS and CDR2 is YFSETQ. The CDR3 runs 13 residues. Between the trimmed V and J ends, which lost 2 bases and 2 bases, there was a span of 7 bases. CDR3 sequence reads: CASSFTVQETQYF. The CDR3 region has the DNA TGCGCCAGCAGCTTCACAGTACAAGAGACCCAGTACTTC.

The V and J genes are TRBV4-3 and TRBJ2-3; D is perhaps TRBD2 (6 bases). The V end was cut by 0 bases, the J end by 4 bases, with 11 bases between. The germline CDR1 and CDR2 sequences are LGHNA and YSLEER. The CDR3 consists of 15 residues. CDR3 DNA: TGCGCCAGCAGCCAAGAAGGCGGGAAGGCAGATACGCAGTATTTT. Protein: CASSQEGGKADTQYF.

The gene calls are TRBV5-4 and TRBJ2-3; D possibly uses TRBD1 or TRBD2 (5 bases each). The V end lost 4 bases, the J end lost 2 bases, and 11 bases lay between the germline ends. This CDR3 has 14 residues. Germline assignment: CDR1 SGHNT and CDR2 YYREEE (reference sequence). The CDR3 DNA reads as TGTGCCAGCAGCACAGGACTCTTCACAGATACGCAGTATTTT. This translates into CASSTGLFTDTQYF.

This chain connects TRBV5-1 to TRBJ2-1; 12 nucleotides align to TRBD2. Germline assignment: CDR1 SGHRS and CDR2 YFSETQ. The CDR3 is 16 amino acids. The V gene end was trimmed by 0 bases and the J gene end by 4 bases; junction bases not matched to a gene: 2. The CDR3 reads CASSLDGTSGYNEQFF. CDR3 DNA: TGCGCCAGCAGCTTGGACGGGACTAGCGGGTACAATGAGCAGTTCTTC.

The sample holds a few counts of this clonotype. The chain recombines TRBV7-2 with TRBJ2-7; unclear D gene. The CDR3 covers 13 residues. V was cut by 5 bases and J by 3 bases, with 11 bases left in between. The germline gives CDR1 SGHTA, CDR2 FQGNSA. CDR3 sequence reads: CASSRIASYEQYF. CDR3 DNA sequence: TGTGCCAGCAGCCGTATAGCAAGCTACGAGCAGTACTTC.

This clonotype was seen many times. J is TRBJ1-5 and V is TRBV27; D call uncertain. CDR3 length: 13 residues. Per germline, CDR1 MNHEY and CDR2 SMNVEV (reference sequence). V was shortened by 3 bases and J by 3 bases, with 6 bases between the two germline ends. As DNA, the CDR3 is TGTGCCAGCAGTTTGGGGTACAATCAGCCCCAGCATTTT. Protein product: CASSLGYNQPQHF.

This rearrangement joins TRBV28 to TRBJ2-5; D call uncertain. There are 15 residues in the CDR3. Germline CDR1 is MDHEN and CDR2 is SYDVKM. V was pared by 3 bases and J by 4 bases, with 15 bases between. CDR3 sequence reads: CASSLGRQLGETQYF. In DNA, the CDR3 is TGTGCCAGCAGTTTGGGCAGGCAATTGGGAGAGACCCAGTACTTC.

This clonotype was seen a few times. The chain links TRBV20-1 to TRBJ2-5; 7 bases align to TRBD1. The J call may be faulty, since TRBJ2-7 better matches the DNA end. This CDR3 contains 13 residues. Germline V gene lookup returns CDR1 DFQATT and CDR2 SNEGSKA (reference sequence). The CDR3 sequence: CSAPGQTFYEQYF. CDR3 bases: TGCAGTGCCCCGGGACAGACCTTTTACGAGCAGTACTTC.

As concerns this clonotype: One end of the junction fails to match germline, which may point to a read error. The rearrangement uses TRBV27 and TRBJ2-5; D possibly uses TRBD1 or TRBD2 (5 bases each). CDR3 length: 16 residues. Germline V CDR1 and CDR2: MNHEY, SMNVEV (reference sequence). CDR3 loop: CASSSLGTGKQVTQYF. The DNA for the CDR3 is TGTGCCAGCAGTTCGTTAGGGACGGGAAAACAAGTGACCCAGTACTTC.

This chain uses TRBV28 with TRBJ2-1, with D hard to call. CDR3 size: 13 residues. Trimming left V 5 bases short and J 6 bases short, with 11 bases between. Germline lookup yields CDR1 MDHEN and CDR2 SYDVKM. In nucleotides, the CDR3 is TGTGCCAGCAGTCAACCGAACGTCAATGAGCAGTTCTTC. It is translated as CASSQPNVNEQFF.

J is TRBJ1-2 and V is TRBV20-1, with D unresolved. This CDR3 is built from 13 residues. Germline CDR1 and CDR2: DFQATT and SNEGSKA (reference sequence). CDR3 DNA sequence: TGCAGCGGCTACTTGAGACTGAACTATGGCTACACCTTC. Translating gives CSGYLRLNYGYTF.

This clonotype has only a few counts. This sequence joins TRBV5-1 and TRBJ2-7, with 9 bases that match TRBD1. J gave up 2 bases and V 4 bases, and 7 bases lay outside the gene matches. The CDR3 runs to 15 residues. The germline V gene encodes CDR1 SGHRS and CDR2 YFSETQ. CDR3 amino acids: CASSPMGQGTYEQYF. The CDR3 coding sequence is TGCGCCAGCAGCCCGATGGGACAGGGCACCTACGAGCAGTACTTC.

V usage is TRBV28 and J usage is TRBJ2-3, with 8 nucleotides matching TRBD2. The junction had 13 bases not matched to a gene; V was cut back by 8 bases and J by 3 bases. Germline V CDR1 and CDR2: MDHEN, SYDVKM. The CDR3 consists of 16 residues. The DNA for the CDR3 is TGTGCCAGCCTCCCGGGGGGGGCGGGAGTAACAGATACGCAGTATTTT. Its protein product is CASLPGGAGVTDTQYF.

The sample holds a few counts of this clonotype. The V call is TRBV6-2 or TRBV6-3, the J call TRBJ2-5; D possibly matches TRBD1 or TRBD2 (6 bases each). The CDR3 is made up of 13 amino acids. V was clipped by 8 bases and J by 7 bases, with 17 bases between them. The germline V gene has CDR1 MNHEY and CDR2 SVGEGT. The CDR3 DNA sequence: TGTGCCAGCTCGACTATCGGAGGGGGGACCCAGTACTTC. As protein: CASSTIGGGTQYF.

This clonotype has ten or more counts. The chain combines TRBV20-1 with TRBJ2-7, with 7 bases identical to TRBD2. Germline V lookup: CDR1 DFQATT, CDR2 SNEGSKA (reference sequence). This CDR3 region has 13 residues. V lost 3 bases to trimming and J lost 3 bases; unmatched junction nucleotides: 5. Here the CDR3 DNA reads TGCAGTGCTAGCCTAGCGGAGGGCTACGAGCAGTACTTC. Translating it yields CSASLAEGYEQYF.

This clonotype was seen a handful of times. V is TRBV20-1 and J is TRBJ2-7; D remains ambiguous. The CDR3 consists of 15 residues. Deletions cut 0 bases from V and 5 bases from J, with 17 bases between. Germline-derived CDR1 and CDR2 are DFQATT and SNEGSKA (reference sequence). CDR3 protein: CSARDLGQVGNEQYF. The CDR3 DNA follows: TGCAGTGCTAGAGATCTCGGCCAGGTCGGCAACGAGCAGTACTTC.

This clonotype was picked up a small number of times. The chain joins TRBV28 to TRBJ2-3, with 9 nucleotides matching TRBD2. This CDR3 contains 16 residues. The germline V gene has CDR1 MDHEN and CDR2 SYDVKM. V dropped 0 bases and J dropped 6; count of bases not matched to a gene: 7. The CDR3 DNA sequence: TGTGCCAGCAGTTTATGGGTAGCGGGAGTGGTGGATACGCAGTATTTT. Its protein product is CASSLWVAGVVDTQYF.

This chain uses TRBV5-1 with TRBJ2-5, with D possibly matching TRBD2 (5 bases). V gave up 0 bases and J gave up 5 bases, with 11 bases separating them. Per the germline V gene, CDR1 is SGHRS and CDR2 is YFSETQ. The CDR3 loop spans 14 amino acids. CDR3 region: CASSLVQEVETQYF. The DNA for the CDR3 is TGCGCCAGCAGCTTGGTTCAGGAGGTGGAGACCCAGTACTTC.

This sequence joins TRBV20-1 and TRBJ1-1; 9 positions match TRBD1. Germline lookup yields CDR1 DFQATT and CDR2 SNEGSKA (reference sequence). Trimming took 3 bases from V and 6 from J; bases not matched to a gene: 8. This CDR3 is built from 14 residues. CDR3 coding DNA: TGCAGTGCTAGGGCCGGACAGGGGTACGCTGAAGCTTTCTTT. It specifies CSARAGQGYAEAFF.

This rearrangement joins TRBV2 to TRBJ2-1; 9 nucleotides align to TRBD2. After removal of 4 bases from V and 8 bases from J, the junction contained 9 bases not matched to a gene. Per germline, CDR1 SNHLY and CDR2 FYNNEI. This CDR3 is built from 15 residues. In DNA, the CDR3 is TGTGCCAGCAGTGTGGCTAGCGGGATTCCTGATGAGCAGTTCTTC. The encoded protein is CASSVASGIPDEQFF.

The rearrangement uses TRBV6-1 and TRBJ1-1; 7 bases map to TRBD1. After removal of 6 bases from V and 5 bases from J, the junction contained 6 bases not matched to a gene. CDR3 length: 13 amino acids. Germline V gene sequence: CDR1 MNHNS, CDR2 SASEGT. The CDR3 region is CASRRQGITEAFF. The CDR3 nucleotides read TGTGCCAGCAGAAGACAGGGAATTACTGAAGCTTTCTTT.

This clonotype was counted only a few times. V gene TRBV29-1 combines with J gene TRBJ2-2, with D possibly matching TRBD1 (6 bases). The CDR3 covers 16 residues. Germline V gene data show CDR1 as SQVTM and CDR2 as ANQGSEA. The V end was cut by 0 bases, the J end by 0 bases, with 11 bases between. In DNA, the CDR3 is TGCAGCGTTGAAGATTATGGGACAACGAACACCGGGGAGCTGTTTTTT. This sequence encodes CSVEDYGTTNTGELFF.

This chain connects TRBV10-3 to TRBJ2-5; 11 positions match TRBD2. Germline CDR1 ENHRY, CDR2 SYGVKD. The CDR3 loop spans 18 amino acids. The ends lost 3 bases at V and 5 bases at J; junction bases unmatched: 14. CDR3 residues: CAISEGDGLAGGRETQYF. The CDR3 nucleotides are TGTGCCATCAGTGAAGGGGATGGGCTAGCGGGAGGAAGGGAGACCCAGTACTTC.